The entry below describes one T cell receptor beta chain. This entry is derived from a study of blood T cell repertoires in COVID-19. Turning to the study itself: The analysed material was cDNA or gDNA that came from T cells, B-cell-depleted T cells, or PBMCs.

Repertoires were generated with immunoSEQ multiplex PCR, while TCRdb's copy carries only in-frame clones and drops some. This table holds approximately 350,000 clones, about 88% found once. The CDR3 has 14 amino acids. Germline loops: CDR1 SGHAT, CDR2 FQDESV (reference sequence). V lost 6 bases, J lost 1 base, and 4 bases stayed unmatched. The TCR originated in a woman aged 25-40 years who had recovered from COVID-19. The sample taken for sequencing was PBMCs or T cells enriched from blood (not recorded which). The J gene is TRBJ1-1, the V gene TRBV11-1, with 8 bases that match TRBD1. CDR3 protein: CASRYRGRNTEAFF. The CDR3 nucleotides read TGTGCCAGCAGGTACAGGGGGAGGAACACTGAAGCTTTCTTT. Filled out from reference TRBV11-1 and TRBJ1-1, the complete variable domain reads EAEVAQSPRYKITEKSQAVAFWCDPISGHATLYWYRQILGQGPELLVQFQDESVVDDSQLPKDRFSAERLKGVDSTLKIQPAELGDSAMYLCASRYRGRNTEAFFGQGTRLTVV.